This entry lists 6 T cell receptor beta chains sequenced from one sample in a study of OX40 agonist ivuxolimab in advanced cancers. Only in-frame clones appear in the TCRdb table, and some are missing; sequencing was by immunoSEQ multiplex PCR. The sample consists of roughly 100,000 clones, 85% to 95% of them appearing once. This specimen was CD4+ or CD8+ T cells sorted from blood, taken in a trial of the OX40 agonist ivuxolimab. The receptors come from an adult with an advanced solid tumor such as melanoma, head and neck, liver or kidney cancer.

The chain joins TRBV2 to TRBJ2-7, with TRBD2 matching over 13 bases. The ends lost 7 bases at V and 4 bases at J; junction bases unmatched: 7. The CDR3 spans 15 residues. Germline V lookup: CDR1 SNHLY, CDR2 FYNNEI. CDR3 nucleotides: TGTGCCAGCAAGCGTACTAGCGGGGGGGGATACGAGCAGTACGTC. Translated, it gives CASKRTSGGGYEQYV.

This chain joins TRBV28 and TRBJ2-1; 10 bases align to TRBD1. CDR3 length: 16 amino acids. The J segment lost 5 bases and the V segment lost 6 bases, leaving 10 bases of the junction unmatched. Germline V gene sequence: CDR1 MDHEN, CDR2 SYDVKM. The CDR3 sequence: CASRVAGTGEHNEQFF. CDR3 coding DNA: TGTGCCAGCAGGGTCGCCGGGACAGGGGAACACAATGAGCAGTTCTTC.

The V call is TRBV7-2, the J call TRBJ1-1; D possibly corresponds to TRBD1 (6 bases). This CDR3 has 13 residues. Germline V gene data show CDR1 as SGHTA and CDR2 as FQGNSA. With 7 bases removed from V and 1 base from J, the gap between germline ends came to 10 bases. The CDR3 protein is CASTNRANTEAFF. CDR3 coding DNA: TGTGCCAGCACCAACAGGGCGAACACTGAAGCTTTCTTT.

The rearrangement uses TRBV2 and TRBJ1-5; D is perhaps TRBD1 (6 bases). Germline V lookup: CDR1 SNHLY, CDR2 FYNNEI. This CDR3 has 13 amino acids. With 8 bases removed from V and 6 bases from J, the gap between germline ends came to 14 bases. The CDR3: CASHNREGQPQHF. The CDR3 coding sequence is TGTGCCAGCCATAACAGGGAGGGTCAGCCCCAGCATTTT.

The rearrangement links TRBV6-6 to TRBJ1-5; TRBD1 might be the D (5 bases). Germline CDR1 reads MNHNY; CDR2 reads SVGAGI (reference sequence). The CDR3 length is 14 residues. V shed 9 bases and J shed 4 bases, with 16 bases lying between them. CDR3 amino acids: CASRGPGANQPQHF. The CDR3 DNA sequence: TGTGCCAGTCGGGGACCGGGAGCGAATCAGCCCCAGCATTTT.

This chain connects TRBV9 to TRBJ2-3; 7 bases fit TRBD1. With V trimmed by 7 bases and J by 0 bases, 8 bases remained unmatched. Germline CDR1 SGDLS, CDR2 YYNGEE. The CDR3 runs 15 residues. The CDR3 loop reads CASAAQGDSTDTQYF. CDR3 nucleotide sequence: TGTGCCAGCGCGGCCCAGGGGGATAGCACAGATACGCAGTATTTT. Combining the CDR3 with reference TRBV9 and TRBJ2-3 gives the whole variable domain DSGVTQTPKHLITATGQRVTLRCSPRSGDLSVYWYQQSLDQGLQFLIQYYNGEERAKGNILERFSAQQFPDLHSELNLSSLELGDSALYFCASAAQGDSTDTQYFGPGTRLTVL.